This T cell receptor (beta chain) was identified during a study of neurological immune-mediated disorders. Broader study findings: No expanded-clone CDR3 amino acid sequence recurred across subjects, suggesting private TCR-beta repertoires. HTLV-1-associated myelopathy had the most TCR clonal expansion, whereas multiple sclerosis had the least (lower than in healthy controls).

CDR3 length: 11 residues. From germline, CDR1 is DFQATT and CDR2 SNEGSKA (reference sequence). Deletions cut 1 base from V and 4 bases from J, with 5 bases between. This clonotype was observed at least ten times. Its antigen is unknown. TCRdb passed the 5' RACE reads through MiXCR, listing each CDR3 protein once. The sample includes around 21,000 distinct CDR3 sequences, 7% to 8.5% of them seen just once. The source material was CD8+ T cells from blood. The TCR was taken from a woman aged 25 to 45 with HTLV-1-associated myelopathy (HAM/TSP). V and J are TRBV20-1 and TRBJ2-7; D possibly corresponds to TRBD2 (5 bases). The chain's CDR3 is CSARGGYEQYF. CDR3 sequence (DNA): TGCAGTGCTAGAGGAGGGTACGAGCAGTACTTC.